This T cell receptor beta chain was found in a study of shared clonotypes between healthy human individuals. Study overall: CD4 naive and CD4 memory each took three plates per donor, while CD8 naive took two and CD8 memory one.

Assay: immunoSEQ multiplex PCR; the TCRdb copy retains only in-frame clones and omits some. The sample holds hundreds of thousands of clones, under 80% seen once. This receptor was identified in a woman aged 25 to 39 in good health. Sequencing used memory CD4+ T cells sorted from blood. The subset: CD45RA-negative fraction.

The CDR3 nucleotides are TGTGCCAGCAGTGAGGACTTCAGGTCAGATACGCAGTATTTT. It yields the protein CASSEDFRSDTQYF. The chain joins TRBV6-4 to TRBJ2-3; TRBD2 is a possible D gene (5 bases). Germline V gene data show CDR1 as MRHNA and CDR2 as SNTAGT. CDR3 length: 14 amino acids. V lost 3 bases to trimming and J lost 4 bases, with 11 bases between them.